This TCR beta chain was identified in a study of T cell responses to AZD1222 COVID-19 vaccine. The overall study: Samples with a second dose at about 4 or about 12 weeks were pooled together.

Findings and limits, study-wide: White British ancestry dominated among donors, who included more females, and clonal diversity was possibly underestimated. After the peak T cell response, and only then, were repertoires sampled. AZD1222 recipients seropositive at baseline numbered only five to seven.

Here immunoSEQ multiplex PCR was the method, and the copy in TCRdb shows in-frame clones only, minus some. This sample has around 250,000 clones, with about 92% found just once. The CDR3 runs 15 residues. CDR1 SGHNT and CDR2 YYREEE come from the germline V gene (reference sequence). Trimming pared 4 bases from V and 1 base from J, leaving 9 bases between. About this clone: The antigen is unknown.

The TCR comes from an adult in good health. The sample consisted of peripheral blood, taken on day 0 of AZD1222 vaccination. The rearrangement joins TRBV5-4 to TRBJ2-6; D unclear. CDR3: CASSLPRSGANVLTF. The CDR3 bases are TGTGCCAGCAGCCTCCCTCGGTCTGGGGCCAACGTCCTGACTTTC. Full variable domain (missing parts from reference TRBV5-4 and TRBJ2-6): ETGVTQSPTHLIKTRGQQVTLRCSSQSGHNTVSWYQQALGQGPQFIFQYYREEENGRGNFPPRFSGLQFPNYSSELNVNALELDDSALYLCASSLPRSGANVLTFGAGSRLTVL.